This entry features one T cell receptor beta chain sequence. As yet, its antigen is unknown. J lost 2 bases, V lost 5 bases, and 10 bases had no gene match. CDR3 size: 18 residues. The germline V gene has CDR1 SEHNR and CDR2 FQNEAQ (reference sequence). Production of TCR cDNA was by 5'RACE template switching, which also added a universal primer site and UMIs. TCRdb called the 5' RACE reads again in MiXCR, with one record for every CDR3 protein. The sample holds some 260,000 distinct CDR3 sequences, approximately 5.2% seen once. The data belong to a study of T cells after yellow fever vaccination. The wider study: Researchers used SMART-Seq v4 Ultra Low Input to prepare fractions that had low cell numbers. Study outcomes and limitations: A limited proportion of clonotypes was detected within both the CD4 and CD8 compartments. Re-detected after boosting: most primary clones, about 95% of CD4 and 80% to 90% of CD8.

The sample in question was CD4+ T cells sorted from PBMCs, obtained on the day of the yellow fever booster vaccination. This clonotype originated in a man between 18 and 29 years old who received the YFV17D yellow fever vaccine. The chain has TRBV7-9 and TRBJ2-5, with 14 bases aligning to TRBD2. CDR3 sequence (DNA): TGTGCCAGCAGCGCAGCCGGACTAGCGGGGGGTCTACAAGAGACCCAGTACTTC. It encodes CASSAAGLAGGLQETQYF.